The text below deals with one T cell receptor beta chain. This clone was detected once. The antigen this receptor binds is unknown. No much larger clone is present one base from it, and per-base qualities are unavailable. The entry originates in a study of blood T cell repertoires in COVID-19 (dated by TCRdb to 2018 to 2020). About the full investigation: Collaborator samples came from the United States, Italy and Spain and covered acute and convalescent phases of COVID-19. The prospective study material was composed of cDNA or gDNA derived from T cells, B-cell-depleted T cells, or PBMCs. Sample metadata almost always included a de-identified subject ID, COVID-19 status, age in years and sex. Subjects who had been exposed to COVID-19, were actively infected with it, or had recovered from it provided the deeply sampled blood TCRbeta repertoires that made up the dataset. Where available, HLA class I and class II types were taken from metadata supplied by the sample provider and were not determined by assay-based typing. Samples were obtained from the ongoing ImmuneRACE study (first 160 participants) and from over 1,000 subjects provided by 6 global collaborators. The repertoires were released in a freely available public database intended as a resource for research on the immune response to SARS-CoV-2.

General findings and caveats noted by the study authors: The amount of clinical and demographic metadata varied by source and participant and was provided uncurated.

Another Seattle source contributed samples from volunteer blood donors who had recovered from COVID-19. Collaborating institutions collected whole blood in K2EDTA tubes following their own protocols. Collaborator samples were shipped for TCRbeta analysis as frozen whole blood, isolated PBMCs, or DNA extracted from either sample type. TCRbeta CDR3 regions were amplified from genomic DNA using the immunoSEQ Assay, a bias-controlled multiplex PCR. Processing in the source paper ran as follows. Within the assay, amplification of reference gene primers was used to estimate how many nucleated cells each sample contained. Sequence reads were collapsed and filtered to measure the absolute abundance of every unique TCRbeta CDR3 rearrangement. For each sample, productive Simpson clonality was calculated by taking the square root of Simpson's diversity index across productive rearrangements. What TCRdb holds here is the immuneACCESS table cut down to in-frame rearrangements. Part of the clones is not present; checked against another copy, under half of the missing clones reflect an unresolved V gene, and the others are unexplained. The DNA gave D and trimming, while V, J and clone size come from that table. The sample table contains about 190,000 clones; only one count was recorded for less than 85% of them. About 14% of the sample rests with the top ten.

Relative to germline, V is missing 1 base and J is missing 4 bases, with 3 bases of the junction outside any gene match. For CDR1 and CDR2, the germline V gene lists MDHEN and SYDVKM. From its cysteine to its phenylalanine, the CDR3 spans 15 amino acids. The retained sequence is limited to the CDR3, 45 bases, with the frame set at the first base. Specimen: peripheral blood. This receptor chain uses TRBV28 and TRBJ2-3, and TRBD2 aligns with 9 junction nucleotides. The clonotype comes from a man aged 45-65 years who had recovered from COVID-19. The DNA sequence is TGTGCCAGCAGTTTATCGACTAGCGGCGCAGATACGCAGTATTTT. It encodes CASSLSTSGADTQYF.